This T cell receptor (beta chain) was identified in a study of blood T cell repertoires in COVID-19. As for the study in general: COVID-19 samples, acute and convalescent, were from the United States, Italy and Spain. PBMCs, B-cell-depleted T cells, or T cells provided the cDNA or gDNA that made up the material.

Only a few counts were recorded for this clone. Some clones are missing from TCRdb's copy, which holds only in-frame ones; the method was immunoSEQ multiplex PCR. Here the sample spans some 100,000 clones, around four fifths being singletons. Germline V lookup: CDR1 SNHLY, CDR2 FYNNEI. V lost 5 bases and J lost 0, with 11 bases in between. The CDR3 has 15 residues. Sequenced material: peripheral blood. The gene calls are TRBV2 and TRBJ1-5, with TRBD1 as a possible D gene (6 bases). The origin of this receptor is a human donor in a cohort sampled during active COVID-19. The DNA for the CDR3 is TGTGCCAGCAGTCCGGACAGAAATAGCAATCAGCCCCAGCATTTT. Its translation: CASSPDRNSNQPQHF.